Following are 14 T cell receptor beta chains from one sample sequenced in a study of technical replicates of blood from a few donors. TCRdb's copy holds only in-frame clones and misses some; the assay was immunoSEQ multiplex PCR. The table includes tens of thousands of clones, around 92% detected once. The material sequenced was T cells isolated from PBMCs. These receptors came from a human donor in good health.

This clone is a singleton in its sample. J is TRBJ2-5 and V is TRBV9; 8 bases are a match to TRBD1. Germline trimming cut 2 bases from V and 5 bases from J; bases unmatched to any gene: 11. The CDR3 is 16 residues long. The germline gives CDR1 SGDLS, CDR2 YYNGEE. The CDR3 region is CASSVSGGQAWETQYF. The CDR3 DNA is TGTGCCAGCAGCGTTTCAGGGGGCCAGGCATGGGAGACCCAGTACTTC.

The chain couples TRBV11-2 to TRBJ2-4; possible D gene TRBD2, 6 bases. This CDR3 comprises 13 residues. Germline loops: CDR1 SGHAT, CDR2 FQNNGV. Trimming left V 7 bases short and J 10 bases short, with 17 bases between. The CDR3 reads CASTQRGWGIQYF. CDR3 in DNA: TGTGCCAGCACCCAACGGGGGTGGGGGATTCAGTACTTC.

This chain uses TRBV6-5 with TRBJ2-7, with D possibly being TRBD1 (7 bases). V was shortened by 3 bases and J by 4 bases, with 19 bases between the two germline ends. This CDR3 is built from 16 residues. The germline CDR1 and CDR2 sequences are MNHEY and SVGAGI. DNA of the CDR3: TGTGCCAGCAGTTATGACCCAGGGGGGACCCTTTACGAGCAGTACTTC. It codes for CASSYDPGGTLYEQYF.

This CDR3 reads CASSDGQGYNEQFF. The CDR3 DNA sequence: TGTGCCAGCAGTGATGGACAGGGATACAATGAGCAGTTCTTC. The rearrangement uses TRBV6-6 and TRBJ2-1; 8 bases line up with TRBD1. There are 14 residues in the CDR3. From germline, CDR1 is MNHNY and CDR2 SVGAGI (reference sequence). The V segment lost 5 bases and the J segment 4 bases; nucleotides outside the gene matches: 4.

V and J are TRBV28 and TRBJ1-3; tentative D call: TRBD1 (6 bases). The germline V and J ends were trimmed by 3 bases and 3 bases, with 15 bases remaining between them. Germline V gene data show CDR1 as MDHEN and CDR2 as SYDVKM. The CDR3 sequence is 16 residues long. The CDR3 protein is CASSFVDQGYGNTIYF. The CDR3 DNA reads TGTGCCAGCAGTTTTGTCGACCAGGGGTATGGAAACACCATATATTTT.

This clone was observed a handful of times. J is TRBJ2-7 and V is TRBV9; no firm D call. Trimming took 2 bases from V and 9 from J, leaving 15 bases between them. CDR3 size: 13 residues. CDR1 SGDLS and CDR2 YYNGEE come from the germline V gene. For the CDR3, the DNA is TGTGCCAGCAGCGTGAGCGCCGTCGCTGTGCAGTACTTC. It is translated as CASSVSAVAVQYF.

The rearrangement links TRBV6-5 to TRBJ2-1; 13 bases line up with TRBD2. Germline V gives CDR1 MNHEY, CDR2 SVGAGI. This CDR3 has 15 amino acids. Unmatched junction bases numbered 5, after V lost 6 bases and J lost 6 bases. The CDR3 bases are TGTGCCAGCAGACTAGCGGGGGGGATCGTCAATGAGCAGTTCTTC. It codes for CASRLAGGIVNEQFF.

The chain employs TRBV15 and TRBJ1-5; 8 bases align to TRBD1. J lost 3 bases, V lost 4 bases, and 5 bases had no gene match. Germline assignment: CDR1 LNHNV and CDR2 YYDKDF (reference sequence). This CDR3 has 15 residues. CDR3 in DNA: TGTGCCACCAGCACCGGACAGGGCTTCAATCAGCCCCAGCATTTT. Translation gives CATSTGQGFNQPQHF. Complete variable domain (other parts from reference TRBV15 and TRBJ1-5): DAMVIQNPRYQVTQFGKPVTLSCSQTLNHNVMYWYQQKSSQAPKLLFHYYDKDFNNEADTPDNFQSRRPNTSFCFLDIRSPGLGDTAMYLCATSTGQGFNQPQHFGDGTRLSIL.

The CDR3 bases are TGTGCCAGCAGCGGCCCGGGGGAAAAACTGTTTTTT. This gives the protein CASSGPGEKLFF. This rearrangement joins TRBV7-8 to TRBJ1-4; D is unclear. Looked up from germline, CDR1 is SGHVS and CDR2 is FQNEAQ. With 5 bases removed from V and 8 bases from J, the gap between germline ends came to 9 bases. The CDR3 runs 12 residues. Full variable domain (missing parts from reference TRBV7-8 and TRBJ1-4): GAGVSQSPRYKVAKRGQDVALRCDPISGHVSLFWYQQALGQGPEFLTYFQNEAQLDKSGLPSDRFFAERPEGSVSTLKIQRTQQEDSAVYLCASSGPGEKLFFGSGTQLSVL.

V and J are TRBV27 and TRBJ1-1; 8 nucleotides agree with TRBD1. Germline CDR1 and CDR2: MNHEY and SMNVEV (reference sequence). V lost 3 bases and J lost 4; bases outside the gene matches: 1. The CDR3 is made up of 13 amino acids. The CDR3 sequence: CASSFDRGTEAFF. The CDR3 DNA reads TGTGCCAGCAGTTTCGACAGGGGCACTGAAGCTTTCTTT.

The V and J genes are TRBV5-1 and TRBJ1-5; 8 bases agree with TRBD1. Germline lookup yields CDR1 SGHRS and CDR2 YFSETQ. The trim removed 0 bases at V and 9 bases at J, leaving 8 bases unmatched. The CDR3 is 15 amino acids. DNA for the CDR3: TGCGCCAGCAGCTTGGATGGAGAGACAGGGGCGCCCCAGCATTTT. As protein: CASSLDGETGAPQHF.

The chain carries TRBV27 and TRBJ2-7; possibly TRBD2 for D (6 bases). The V gene lost 6 bases and the J gene lost 6 bases, with 12 bases spanning the gap. Germline V CDR1 and CDR2: MNHEY, SMNVEV (reference sequence). This CDR3 has 12 residues. Written as DNA, the CDR3 is TGTGCCAGCAGGACGGGAGCATTCGAGCAGTACTTC. Its protein is CASRTGAFEQYF.

The CDR3 here is CASSPIGGYSNQPQHF. The CDR3, as DNA: TGTGCCAGCAGCCCGATTGGGGGGTATAGCAATCAGCCCCAGCATTTT. The rearrangement uses TRBV6-6 and TRBJ1-5; D might be TRBD1 (5 bases). V lost 6 bases to trimming and J lost 0 bases, with 15 bases between them. There are 16 residues in the CDR3. The V gene's germline CDR1 is MNHNY and CDR2 SVGAGI (reference sequence).

V gene TRBV9 combines with J gene TRBJ2-5, with a weak D call TRBD1 (5 bases). CDR1 and CDR2 (germline): SGDLS, YYNGEE. CDR3 size: 14 residues. V lost 0 bases, J lost 5 bases, and 11 bases lay in between. This CDR3 reads CASSVGTIGETQYF. CDR3 coding DNA: TGTGCCAGCAGCGTAGGGACAATAGGGGAGACCCAGTACTTC.